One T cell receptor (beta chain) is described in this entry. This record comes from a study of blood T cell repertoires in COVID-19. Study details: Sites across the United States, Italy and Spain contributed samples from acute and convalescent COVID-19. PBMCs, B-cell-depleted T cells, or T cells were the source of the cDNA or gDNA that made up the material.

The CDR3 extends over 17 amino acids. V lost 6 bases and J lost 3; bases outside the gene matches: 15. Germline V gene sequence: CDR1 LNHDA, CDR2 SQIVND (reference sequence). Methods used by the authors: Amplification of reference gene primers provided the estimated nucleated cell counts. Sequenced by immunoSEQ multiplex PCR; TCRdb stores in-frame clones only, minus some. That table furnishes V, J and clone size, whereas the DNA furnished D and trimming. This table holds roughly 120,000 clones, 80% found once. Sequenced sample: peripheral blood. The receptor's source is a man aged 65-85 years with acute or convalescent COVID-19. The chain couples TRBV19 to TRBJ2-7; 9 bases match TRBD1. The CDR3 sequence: CASSTRDRVSRIYEQYF. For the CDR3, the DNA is TGTGCCAGTAGCACCCGGGACAGGGTTTCCCGTATCTACGAGCAGTACTTC.